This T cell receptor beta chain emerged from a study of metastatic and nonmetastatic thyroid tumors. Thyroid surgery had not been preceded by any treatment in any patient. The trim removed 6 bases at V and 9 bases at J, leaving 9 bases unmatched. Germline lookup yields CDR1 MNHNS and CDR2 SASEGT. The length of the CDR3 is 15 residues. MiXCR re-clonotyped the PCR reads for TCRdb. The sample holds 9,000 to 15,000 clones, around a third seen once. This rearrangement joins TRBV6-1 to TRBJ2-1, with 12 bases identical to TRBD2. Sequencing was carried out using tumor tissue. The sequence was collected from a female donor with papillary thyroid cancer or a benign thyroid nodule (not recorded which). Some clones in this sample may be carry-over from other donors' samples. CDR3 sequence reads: CASSRLAGAPREQFF. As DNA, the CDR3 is TGTGCCAGCAGCCGACTAGCGGGAGCGCCCCGTGAGCAGTTCTTC.